Sequencing of this T cell receptor beta chain was carried out in a study of blood T cells in healthy people across ages. About the research overall: Every two T cells gave about one barcoded beta molecule via template switching. Whole-study results and caveats: Naive T cell percentage and TCR beta diversity correlated strongly.

Trimming cost V 6 bases and J 5 bases; bases outside gene matches: 6. There are 14 residues in the CDR3. Germline loops: CDR1 DFQATT, CDR2 SNEGSKA (reference sequence). For the second PCR, which ran for about 6 to 12 cycles, a sample-barcoded 5' primer and a J-beta primer mix were used. Unique molecular identifiers of 12 random nucleotides labeled each cDNA. TCRdb independently ran MiXCR on the 5' RACE reads; one entry per CDR3 protein. The sample shows about 1 million distinct CDR3 sequences, 40% to 50% of them seen only once. With respect to this clonotype: Antigen specificity is unknown.

Healthy Caucasians from Russia aged roughly 6 to 95 served as donors. The source is a woman aged 60 to 75 in good health. The sequencing sample was made of blood. The rearrangement uses TRBV20-1 and TRBJ2-7; 14 nucleotides align to TRBD2. The CDR3 sequence: CSAAGLAGVNEQYF. The CDR3 DNA sequence: TGCAGTGCAGCGGGACTAGCGGGAGTTAACGAGCAGTACTTC.